This TCR beta chain is from a study of blood T cell repertoires in COVID-19. Study details: Italy, Spain and the United States were the sources of the convalescent and acute COVID-19 samples.

This clone was seen once. Data came from immunoSEQ multiplex PCR; TCRdb stores just in-frame clones and leaves some out. The data hold some 250,000 clones, with roughly 90% observed a single time. The CDR3 contains 15 residues. Germline V gene data show CDR1 as MNHEY and CDR2 as SVGAGI. V shed 5 bases and J 2 bases; nucleotides not matched to a gene: 7. Cohort placement rested on clinical history that participants reported themselves. In Cohort 3, a recovered donor had either two negative PCRs, clearance, or symptom resolution. The material sequenced was PBMCs or T cells enriched from blood (not recorded which). The source of this sequence is a man aged 35 to 55 who had recovered from COVID-19. The V call is TRBV6-5, the J call TRBJ2-3; 7 bases line up with TRBD2. The CDR3 DNA is TGTGCCAGCAGTCCCGACGGGACTAACACAGATACGCAGTATTTT. Translating gives CASSPDGTNTDTQYF.